This T cell receptor (beta chain) is from a study of long-term antiretroviral therapy in people with HIV. The CDR3 spans 14 residues. The germline gives CDR1 MNHEY, CDR2 SVGAGI. V was shortened by 2 bases and J by 8 bases, with 13 bases between the two germline ends. Researchers ran immunoSEQ v3.0 at survey level. The protocol was immunoSEQ multiplex PCR, while the TCRdb copy is restricted to in-frame clones and leaves out a portion. This sample has about 14,000 clones; 80% to 90% occur once, and the top ten carry roughly 7.2%. This receptor was taken from a man younger than 45 with HIV. This sequence joins TRBV6-5 and TRBJ2-1; D is unclear. Sample: unsorted PBMCs, taken 0.4 years after starting antiretroviral therapy. The DNA of the CDR3 is TGTGCCAGCAGTTACGATAAGTTACGGTATGAGCAGTTCTTC. This gives the protein CASSYDKLRYEQFF.